One and the same sample provided the 26 T cell receptor beta chains below, sequenced in a study of vaccination effects on CD4 cells after COVID-19. These TCRs are of unknown antigen specificity. After expansion with viral peptide pools in the ViraFEST assay, antigen-specific CD4+ T cells were sequenced. Upon completion of around 9 days in culture, CD4+ T cells were isolated. It was between March and December 2020 that the person had a SARS-CoV-2 infection confirmed by PCR. The data were produced by immunoSEQ multiplex PCR, yet TCRdb's version contains in-frame clones alone and is incomplete. The sample records under 70,000 clones, more than 65% being singletons. Here the sequenced sample was CD4+ T cells from PBMCs cultured with HIV peptides, taken before COVID-19 vaccination. Subset described: HIV-1 Nef peptide pool negative control/reference culture. The origin of the receptors is a human donor who had a prior SARS-CoV-2 infection.

This clone was seen a few times. The gene calls are TRBV27 and TRBJ2-3; D is undetermined. Between the trimmed V and J ends, which lost 7 bases and 4 bases, there was a span of 15 bases. CDR1 and CDR2 (germline): MNHEY, SMNVEV (reference sequence). The CDR3 is 14 amino acids. The CDR3 DNA follows: TGTGCCAGCACCCCCACCATAACTTCAGATACGCAGTATTTT. It codes for CASTPTITSDTQYF.

The chain recombines TRBV27 with TRBJ2-7; D is possibly TRBD2 (6 bases). V was shortened by 0 bases and J by 3 bases, with 15 bases between the two germline ends. The germline CDR1 and CDR2 sequences are MNHEY and SMNVEV (reference sequence). There are 16 residues in the CDR3. The CDR3 reads CASSLSRRFGGYEQYF. For the CDR3, the DNA is TGTGCCAGCAGTTTATCTAGGAGATTCGGGGGCTACGAGCAGTACTTC.

The chain joins TRBV19 to TRBJ1-1; D is perhaps TRBD1 (6 bases). V lost 2 bases and J lost 4, with 17 bases in between. The germline V gene has CDR1 LNHDA and CDR2 SQIVND (reference sequence). This CDR3 is 16 amino acids long. CDR3 DNA sequence: TGTGCCAGTAGTATACTTGGCGGACAGCCTGTCACTGAAGCTTTCTTT. It translates to CASSILGGQPVTEAFF.

The chain links TRBV5-6 to TRBJ1-3; D not resolved. Germline lookup yields CDR1 SGHDT and CDR2 YYEEEE. Between the trimmed V and J ends, which lost 4 bases and 2 bases, there was a span of 13 bases. The CDR3 extends over 15 amino acids. The CDR3 protein is CASSDGLRAGNTIYF. The DNA of the CDR3 is TGTGCCAGCAGCGACGGCCTGCGGGCTGGAAACACCATATATTTT.

This rearrangement joins TRBV2 to TRBJ1-4; TRBD1 aligns across 7 bases. Germline V CDR1 and CDR2: SNHLY, FYNNEI. The CDR3 runs 14 residues. The V gene end was trimmed by 7 bases and the J gene end by 2 bases; junction bases not matched to a gene: 4. The CDR3 DNA is TGTGCCAGCAATCAACAGGGGACTAATGAAAAACTGTTTTTT. It encodes CASNQQGTNEKLFF.

V is TRBV2 and J is TRBJ2-7; D uncertain. This CDR3 is built from 13 residues. Germline assignment: CDR1 SNHLY and CDR2 FYNNEI. The V end was cut by 4 bases, the J end by 0 bases, with 7 bases between. DNA for the CDR3: TGTGCCAGCAGTGTGATGTACTCCTACGAGCAGTACTTC. Its protein is CASSVMYSYEQYF.

The chain couples TRBV6-2 or TRBV6-3 to TRBJ2-3, with D perhaps given as TRBD1 or TRBD2 (5 bases each). The CDR3 runs to 13 residues. The germline V gene has CDR1 MNHEY and CDR2 SVGEGT. V gave up 5 bases and J gave up 9 bases, with 15 bases separating them. DNA for the CDR3: TGTGCCAGCAGTCCGGACCTTGAGGGGACGCAGTATTTT. Protein product: CASSPDLEGTQYF.

There are a few counts of this clone. Relative to the germline gene, one junction end is altered; a read error may explain this. The rearrangement uses TRBV7-7 and TRBJ2-5; 11 bases line up with TRBD2. Germline lookup yields CDR1 SSHAT and CDR2 FNYEAQ (reference sequence). The CDR3 covers 16 residues. Here the CDR3 reads CASSPSLAGGAETQYF. CDR3 coding DNA: TGTGCTAGCAGCCCGTCGCTAGCGGGGGGAGCAGAGACCCAGTACTTC.

The genes are TRBV7-3 and TRBJ2-1; TRBD2 is a possible D gene (6 bases). The CDR3 has 14 residues. V was clipped by 5 bases and J by 3 bases, with 11 bases between them. Per germline, CDR1 SGHTA and CDR2 FQGTGA. The CDR3 here is CASSLAPSYNEQFF. For the CDR3, the DNA is TGTGCCAGCAGCCTAGCGCCAAGCTACAATGAGCAGTTCTTC.

This chain connects TRBV15 to TRBJ2-1; D not certain. V shed 1 base and J shed 8 bases, with 12 bases lying between them. CDR1 and CDR2 from the germline V gene are LNHNV and YYDKDF (reference sequence). The CDR3 length is 14 residues. The CDR3 DNA reads TGTGCCACCAGCAGAGCACTAACGGCTGATGAGCAGTTCTTC. Its protein is CATSRALTADEQFF.

The J gene is TRBJ2-2, the V gene TRBV7-3; 7 positions match TRBD2. The CDR3 consists of 17 residues. Trimming took 0 bases from V and 4 from J; bases not matched to a gene: 8. The V gene's germline CDR1 is SGHTA and CDR2 FQGTGA. The CDR3 reads CASSLTPERGPTGELFF. CDR3 DNA: TGTGCCAGCAGCTTAACTCCTGAGCGGGGTCCCACCGGGGAGCTGTTTTTT.

The chain couples TRBV11-2 to TRBJ1-3, with D unclear. The CDR3 is 17 amino acids. Germline V gene data show CDR1 as SGHAT and CDR2 as FQNNGV. Trimming cost V 5 bases and J 2 bases, with 19 bases left between them. CDR3 DNA sequence: TGTGCCAGCAGCCTACTTGATGGGTTGGGAGCTGGAAACACCATATATTTT. Amino acid sequence: CASSLLDGLGAGNTIYF.

This sequence joins TRBV5-6 and TRBJ2-1; 9 nucleotides match TRBD2. The length of the CDR3 is 19 residues. The V and J ends lost 2 bases and 7 bases, in that order; junction bases with no gene match: 19. Germline assignment: CDR1 SGHDT and CDR2 YYEEEE. The CDR3 reads CASSFLTGGRALVANEQFF. The CDR3 DNA reads TGTGCCAGCAGCTTCTTAACTGGCGGGAGGGCCCTTGTGGCAAATGAGCAGTTCTTC.

J is TRBJ2-6 and V is TRBV18, with D unresolved. Germline assignment: CDR1 KGHSH and CDR2 LQKENI. The germline V and J ends were trimmed by 3 bases and 2 bases, with 11 bases remaining between them. The CDR3 loop spans 16 amino acids. DNA of the CDR3: TGTGCCAGCTCACCGGGCCCACCCCCTGGGGCCAACGTCCTGACTTTC. It specifies CASSPGPPPGANVLTF.

The chain has TRBV5-4 and TRBJ1-2; D may be TRBD1 (5 bases). Trimming left V 1 base short and J 0 bases short, with 7 bases between. The length of the CDR3 is 14 residues. CDR1 SGHNT and CDR2 YYREEE come from the germline V gene (reference sequence). CDR3: CASSLRGSNYGYTF. The CDR3 nucleotides are TGTGCCAGCAGCTTGCGGGGGTCTAACTATGGCTACACCTTC.

The chain joins TRBV12-5 to TRBJ1-6; no reliable D call. The CDR3 is made up of 13 amino acids. Germline CDR1 reads LGHNT; CDR2 reads FRNRAP. The V gene lost 5 bases and the J gene lost 8 bases, with 10 bases spanning the gap. In DNA, the CDR3 is TGTGCTAGTGGTCCGGACGGTGATTCACCCCTCCACTTT. Translated: CASGPDGDSPLHF.

The chain has TRBV5-8 and TRBJ1-1; D perhaps matches TRBD1 (5 bases). Deletions cut 0 bases from V and 5 bases from J, with 26 bases between. Germline CDR1 and CDR2: SGHTS and YDEGEE. The CDR3 is made up of 19 amino acids. CDR3 loop: CASSLEAVLGASLETEAFF. In nucleotides, the CDR3 is TGTGCCAGCAGCTTGGAGGCGGTTCTCGGGGCGAGTCTAGAAACTGAAGCTTTCTTT.

The chain couples TRBV5-5 to TRBJ1-1, with D perhaps matching TRBD1 (5 bases). V was trimmed by 2 bases and J by 1 base, leaving 6 bases between them. The CDR3 loop spans 13 amino acids. Germline CDR1 reads SGHKS; CDR2 reads YYEKEE (reference sequence). DNA of the CDR3: TGTGCCAGCAGCTTCGGGGCGAACACTGAAGCTTTCTTT. Translating gives CASSFGANTEAFF.

This clone was recorded once. This chain joins TRBV12-3 or TRBV12-4 and TRBJ1-2; a weak D match, TRBD1 (5 bases). Trimming left V 7 bases short and J 4 bases short, with 13 bases between. This CDR3 spans 13 amino acids. This CDR3 reads CASNLGVPYGYTF. CDR3 sequence (DNA): TGTGCCAGCAATTTGGGGGTGCCCTATGGCTACACCTTC.

As regards this clone: Other DNA sequences in the sample encode the same CDR3. The chain employs TRBV5-1 and TRBJ2-7, with 7 bases fitting TRBD1. CDR1 is SGHRS and CDR2 is YFSETQ in the germline V gene. The CDR3 covers 14 residues. Trimming cost V 0 bases and J 3 bases; bases outside gene matches: 3. This CDR3 is CASSLEGGGYEQYF. The CDR3 DNA reads as TGCGCCAGCAGCTTGGAAGGGGGCGGCTACGAGCAGTACTTC.

This clone showed up just a few times. The chain combines TRBV18 with TRBJ2-5; TRBD2 matches at 8 bases. Unmatched junction bases numbered 3, after V lost 2 bases and J lost 4 bases. This CDR3 is 14 amino acids long. The germline V gene encodes CDR1 KGHSH and CDR2 LQKENI. The CDR3 here is CASSPVTSGETQYF. The CDR3 coding sequence is TGTGCCAGCTCACCAGTCACTAGCGGAGAGACCCAGTACTTC.

The V call is TRBV4-1, the J call TRBJ2-3; TRBD2 matches 11 bases. CDR1 MGHRA and CDR2 YSYEKL come from the germline V gene. This CDR3 is built from 16 residues. V gave up 2 bases and J gave up 2 bases; unmatched junction bases: 3. CDR3: CASSQRLAGSTDTQYF. The CDR3 coding sequence is TGCGCCAGCAGCCAACGACTAGCGGGATCCACAGATACGCAGTATTTT.

V is TRBV14 and J is TRBJ2-1; a possible D gene is TRBD1 (5 bases). The germline gives CDR1 SGHDN, CDR2 FVKESK. The CDR3 is made up of 16 amino acids. Trimming removed 1 base from V and 5 bases from J, with 15 bases in between. In DNA, the CDR3 is TGTGCCAGCAGCCAAGGGAGCAGGGTCTGGCACAATGAGCAGTTCTTC. It is translated as CASSQGSRVWHNEQFF.

The chain links TRBV6-2 or TRBV6-3 to TRBJ2-7; D may be TRBD1 or TRBD2 (5 bases each). The CDR3 covers 13 residues. Germline-derived CDR1 and CDR2 are MNHEY and SVGEGT. Between the trimmed V and J ends, which lost 6 bases and 2 bases, there was a span of 11 bases. The CDR3 sequence is CASSWRTPYEQYF. The CDR3 bases are TGTGCCAGCAGCTGGAGGACACCCTACGAGCAGTACTTC.

The genes are TRBV5-4 and TRBJ2-3; TRBD2 agrees at 13 bases. Germline values: CDR1 SGHNT, CDR2 YYREEE (reference sequence). V was pared by 1 base and J by 2 bases, with 7 bases of the junction left unmatched. The CDR3 runs 18 residues. CDR3: CASSLRTSGSLYTDTQYF. The CDR3 nucleotides are TGTGCCAGCAGCTTGAGGACTAGCGGGAGCCTTTACACAGATACGCAGTATTTT. Drawing the rest from reference TRBV5-4 and TRBJ2-3, the complete variable domain is ETGVTQSPTHLIKTRGQQVTLRCSSQSGHNTVSWYQQALGQGPQFIFQYYREEENGRGNFPPRFSGLQFPNYSSELNVNALELDDSALYLCASSLRTSGSLYTDTQYFGPGTRLTVL.

V is TRBV11-2 and J is TRBJ2-7, with a possible D match to TRBD1 (6 bases). Germline values: CDR1 SGHAT, CDR2 FQNNGV. The CDR3 runs 13 residues. V was shortened by 5 bases and J by 3 bases, with 11 bases between the two germline ends. Here the CDR3 reads CASSPDRFYEQYF. The DNA for the CDR3 is TGTGCCAGCAGCCCGGACAGATTCTACGAGCAGTACTTC.